The sequence of this TCR beta chain was determined in a study of cytomegalovirus exposure and HLA in healthy donors. Both 60 Vbeta primers and 13 Jbeta primers went into the PCR. Generated by immunoSEQ multiplex PCR, the TCRdb table keeps only in-frame clones and is missing some. This sample lists approximately 150,000 clones; its ten largest clones have 1.5% to 2%. V shed 5 bases, J shed 0 bases, and the junction held 10 bases outside the gene matches. Looked up from germline, CDR1 is SEHNR and CDR2 is FQNEAQ (reference sequence). This CDR3 has 16 residues. V and J are TRBV7-9 and TRBJ2-7; 7 nucleotides align to TRBD2. The sequencing input was PBMCs. The TCR comes from a woman between 50 and 59 years old in good health and CMV-seronegative. Here the CDR3 DNA reads TGTGCCAGCAGCCCTAGCGGAGCGGCGAGCTCCTACGAGCAGTACTTC. This translates into CASSPSGAASSYEQYF.